Listed here are 5 T cell receptor beta chains from one sample, sequenced in a study of T cells in Graves' hyperthyroidism and ophthalmopathy. Amplification of TCR beta CDR3 regions was performed using RNA transcripts as template. First-round RT-PCR targeting the TCR CDR3 was performed with the HTBI primer set. TCRdb re-analysed the multiplex PCR reads in MiXCR, keeping a single row per CDR3 protein. The data show around 280,000 distinct CDR3 sequences, roughly 13% seen once. Sequenced material: blood. These receptors all come from a woman aged 30 to 39 with Graves' hyperthyroidism that later progressed to Graves' ophthalmopathy.

At least ten counts were recorded for this clonotype. CDR3 sequence (DNA): TGTGCCAGCAGCCCCCGGACCCTACTAGCGGGATTGGAGACCCAGTACTTC. This sequence encodes CASSPRTLLAGLETQYF. The rearrangement uses TRBV9 and TRBJ2-5; 10 positions agree with TRBD2. Unmatched junction bases numbered 14, after V lost 4 bases and J lost 5 bases. Per germline, CDR1 SGDLS and CDR2 YYNGEE. The CDR3 length is 17 residues.

This clonotype occurred many times. The V and J genes are TRBV27 and TRBJ2-7; TRBD1 is a possible D gene (5 bases). V dropped 3 bases and J dropped 0 bases, with 12 bases sitting between them. Germline CDR1 reads MNHEY; CDR2 reads SMNVEV (reference sequence). The CDR3 is 15 residues long. This CDR3 is CASSFEWGSSYEQYF. The CDR3 DNA reads as TGTGCCAGCAGTTTCGAGTGGGGCAGCTCCTACGAGCAGTACTTC.

In this sample, this clonotype turned up a few times. The rearrangement joins TRBV7-6 to TRBJ2-5; 7 nucleotides match TRBD2. Germline V gene lookup returns CDR1 SGHVS and CDR2 FNYEAQ. The CDR3 covers 15 residues. V was clipped by 2 bases and J by 1 base; unmatched bases: 4. CDR3 region: CASSLRGESQETQYF. CDR3 coding DNA: TGTGCCAGCAGCTTACGGGGGGAAAGCCAAGAGACCCAGTACTTC. Drawing the rest from reference TRBV7-6 and TRBJ2-5, the complete variable domain is GAGVSQSPRYKVTKRGQDVALRCDPISGHVSLYWYRQALGQGPEFLTYFNYEAQQDKSGLPNDRFSAERPEGSISTLTIQRTEQRDSAMYRCASSLRGESQETQYFGPGTRLLVL.

There are many counts of this clonotype. V and J are TRBV20-1 and TRBJ2-3; TRBD2 aligns across 10 bases. V gave up 6 bases and J gave up 6 bases; unmatched junction bases: 12. Germline loops: CDR1 DFQATT, CDR2 SNEGSKA (reference sequence). The CDR3 extends over 15 amino acids. The DNA for the CDR3 is TGCAGTGCCTCCACTCCGGGACTAGCGATGGATACGCAGTATTTT. It yields the protein CSASTPGLAMDTQYF.

The sample holds many counts of this clonotype. The chain combines TRBV29-1 with TRBJ2-3; weak D call: TRBD2 (6 bases). Germline V gene lookup returns CDR1 SQVTM and CDR2 ANQGSEA. The CDR3 length is 13 residues. V was pared by 7 bases and J by 2 bases, with 13 bases between. The DNA for the CDR3 is TGCAGCGCCTGGGGACTGACCACAGATACGCAGTATTTT. Amino acid sequence: CSAWGLTTDTQYF.